These T cell receptor beta chains were read from a single sample in a study of T cell repertoires in cytomegalovirus infection. TCRdb re-derived calls from the reads in MiXCR, one entry per CDR3 protein. The data hold 200,000 to 250,000 distinct CDR3 sequences, with over 20% observed a single time. Material: CD8+ T cells from PBMCs. The receptors here all came from a human donor in good health (CMV status not recorded). Some clones in this sample may be carry-over from other donors' samples. Each CDR3 is given with its conserved first and last residue. The order of the fields is V gene, D gene, J gene, clone size, CDR3 DNA, CDR3 protein. The D gene is left open where the match is weak. Some rows have no size entry. The others give once, few or many, or a class for an expanded clone.

TRBV7-9	NA	TRBJ2-7	many	TGTGCCAGCAGTTCGACAGGTTACGAGCAGTACTTC	CASSSTGYEQYF
TRBV15	NA	TRBJ2-2	NA	TGTGCCACCAGCAGAGCCGACACCGGGGAGCTGTTTTTT	CATSRADTGELFF
TRBV2	NA	TRBJ1-4	NA	TGTGCCAGCAGCGCCCCCCGACAGAGCGCAACTAATGAAAAACTGTTTTTT	CASSAPRQSATNEKLFF
TRBV2	NA	TRBJ1-2	NA	TGTACCAGCAGTGGGACTCCGGGACTCAGCTATGGCTACACCTTC	CTSSGTPGLSYGYTF
TRBV11-2	NA	TRBJ2-1	NA	TGTGCCAGCAGCTTCTTGGTCGGAGCGAAGAGTGAGCAGTTCTTC	CASSFLVGAKSEQFF
TRBV20-1	NA	TRBJ2-1	NA	TGCAGTGCTAGTCCCCAAGGGAATGAGCAGTTCTTC	CSASPQGNEQFF
TRBV2	NA	TRBJ2-7	NA	TGTGCCAGCAGTGAAGACCCACTAGCATTCTCCCAGGAGCAGTACTTC	CASSEDPLAFSQEQYF
TRBV7-2	NA	TRBJ2-3	NA	TGTGCCAGCAGCGTACCCGGTACGCAGTATTTT	CASSVPGTQYF
TRBV12-3/TRBV12-4	NA	TRBJ2-7	NA	TGTGCCAGCAGTTTTCTCGGGGGACCTTACGAGCAGTACTTC	CASSFLGGPYEQYF
TRBV27	NA	TRBJ1-4	NA	TGTGCCAGCAGTTTATCGGGGACAAATGAAAAACTGTTTTTT	CASSLSGTNEKLFF
TRBV5-4	NA	TRBJ2-5	few	TGTGCCAGCAGCTTGGGGGCTGAGGGGACCCAGTACTTC	CASSLGAEGTQYF
TRBV6-6	TRBD1	TRBJ2-2	few	TGTGCCAGCCAGGGACAGACCGGGGAGCTGTTTTTT	CASQGQTGELFF
TRBV7-3	NA	TRBJ2-1	NA	TGTGCCAGCAGCTTACCGGGTCCCTACAATGAGCAGTTCTTC	CASSLPGPYNEQFF
TRBV7-9	TRBD1	TRBJ1-1	NA	TGTGCCAGCAGGAAAACAGGGGGCTTGAACACTGAAGCTTTCTTT	CASRKTGGLNTEAFF
TRBV20-1	NA	TRBJ2-5	few	TGCAGTGCTCGGGGGGCCCTCCAAGAGACCCAGTACTTC	CSARGALQETQYF
TRBV27	TRBD2	TRBJ2-1	few	TGTGCCAGCAGTTTATACGGGGGGGCCCCCAATGAGCAGTTCTTC	CASSLYGGAPNEQFF
TRBV18	NA	TRBJ1-2	few	TGTGCCAGCTCACCAGGGGGGACCATAAGAAACTATGGCTACACCTTC	CASSPGGTIRNYGYTF
TRBV18	TRBD1	TRBJ2-2	NA	TGTGCCAGCTCACCCTCGACAGGGCGGGCCGGGGAGCTGTTTTTT	CASSPSTGRAGELFF
TRBV13	TRBD1	TRBJ1-2	NA	TGTGCCAGCAGCTTGGCCCGGACAGGCTCTCTCTATGGCTACACCTTC	CASSLARTGSLYGYTF
TRBV2	NA	TRBJ2-7	few	TGTGCCAGCAGTGCAGGGGCGGCCTACGAGCAGTACTTC	CASSAGAAYEQYF
TRBV20-1	NA	TRBJ2-5	NA	TGCAGTGCTGTATTAGAAGGGGAGACCCAGTACTTC	CSAVLEGETQYF
TRBV14	NA	TRBJ2-7	NA	TGTGCCAGCAGCCCCCTGGGGCCCCACGAGCAGTACTTC	CASSPLGPHEQYF
TRBV11-3	NA	TRBJ2-2	few	TGTGCCAGCCAGGACAACACCGGGGAGCTGTTTTTT	CASQDNTGELFF
TRBV27	NA	TRBJ2-6	NA	TGTGCCAGCAGTTTAACCTCTGGGGCCAACGTCCTGACTTTC	CASSLTSGANVLTF
TRBV11-1	TRBD2	TRBJ2-7	many	TGTGCCAGCAGCTCACCTCTAGCGGAAACCTACGAGCAGTACTTC	CASSSPLAETYEQYF
TRBV4-1	NA	TRBJ2-2	NA	TGCGCCAGCAAGTGGGCTCCGAACACCGGGGAGCTGTTTTTT	CASKWAPNTGELFF
TRBV7-6	TRBD1	TRBJ1-3	NA	TGTGCCAGCAGCTCCCTGACAGGGGCCTCTGGAAACACCATATATTTT	CASSSLTGASGNTIYF
TRBV28	TRBD1	TRBJ1-4	NA	TGTGCCAGCAGTTTATTTATGGGACAGGGACGTGAAAAACTGTTTTTT	CASSLFMGQGREKLFF
TRBV4-1	NA	TRBJ1-1	NA	TGCGCCAGCAGCCAAGATCTTGGGAGTTACACTGAAGCTTTCTTT	CASSQDLGSYTEAFF
TRBV28	NA	TRBJ2-5	few	TGTGCCAGCAGTGCCCCCGGGACACTCCAAGAGACCCAGTACTTC	CASSAPGTLQETQYF
TRBV7-9	TRBD2	TRBJ2-1	many	TGTGCCAGCGGGCGGGGGAACAATGAGCAGTTCTTC	CASGRGNNEQFF
TRBV7-8	TRBD1	TRBJ1-1	many	TGTGCCAGCGGTCAGGGGGCCGGGAACACTGAAGCTTTCTTT	CASGQGAGNTEAFF
TRBV4-3	NA	TRBJ2-5	NA	TGCGCCAGCAGCCAAGTTCGGACAGTCGAGGGCCAAGAGACCCAGTACTTC	CASSQVRTVEGQETQYF
TRBV28	TRBD1	TRBJ1-1	NA	TGTGCCAGCAGTATGGCAGGGGGGGTTACTGAAGCTTTCTTT	CASSMAGGVTEAFF
TRBV7-6	TRBD2	TRBJ2-3	NA	TGTGCCAGCAGCTCCCCGGCGGGGGCAGATACGCAGTATTTT	CASSSPAGADTQYF
TRBV7-9	NA	TRBJ2-2	NA	TGTGCCAGCAGCTTAGGAGGGAGAACCGGGGAGCTGTTTTTT	CASSLGGRTGELFF
TRBV24-1	TRBD1	TRBJ2-1	NA	TGTGCCACCAGTGATTTGGACAGGGATGAGCAGTTCTTC	CATSDLDRDEQFF
TRBV7-9	NA	TRBJ1-2	NA	TGTGCCAGCAGCCGTCCTTACAGGAGAAATGGCTACACCTTC	CASSRPYRRNGYTF
TRBV7-2	NA	TRBJ2-1	many	TGTGCCAGCAGCCTAGGTTCTAGCCTGCTTGAGCAGTTCTTC	CASSLGSSLLEQFF
TRBV12-3/TRBV12-4	NA	TRBJ2-5	NA	TGTGCCAGCAGCACACGGGAGACCCAGTACTTC	CASSTRETQYF
TRBV20-1	TRBD1	TRBJ1-5	few	TGCAGTGCCGGGGACAGGGAACACAATCAGCCCCAGCATTTT	CSAGDREHNQPQHF
TRBV19	NA	TRBJ2-5	many	TGTGCCAGTAGTATCTGGGCGGATCAAGAGACCCAGTACTTC	CASSIWADQETQYF